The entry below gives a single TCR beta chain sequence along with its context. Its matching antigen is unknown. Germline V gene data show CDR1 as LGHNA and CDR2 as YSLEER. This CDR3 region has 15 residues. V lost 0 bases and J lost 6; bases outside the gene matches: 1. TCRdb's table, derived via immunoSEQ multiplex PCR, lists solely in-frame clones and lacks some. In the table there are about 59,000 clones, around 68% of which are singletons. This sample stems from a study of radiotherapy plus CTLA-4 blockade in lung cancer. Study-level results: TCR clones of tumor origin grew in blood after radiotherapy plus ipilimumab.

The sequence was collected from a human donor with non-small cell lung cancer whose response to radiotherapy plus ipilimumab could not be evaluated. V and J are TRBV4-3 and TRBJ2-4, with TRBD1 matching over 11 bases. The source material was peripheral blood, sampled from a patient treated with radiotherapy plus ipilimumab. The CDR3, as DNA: TGCGCCAGCAGCCAAGATGGACAGGGGGCAAACATTCAGTACTTC. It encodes CASSQDGQGANIQYF.